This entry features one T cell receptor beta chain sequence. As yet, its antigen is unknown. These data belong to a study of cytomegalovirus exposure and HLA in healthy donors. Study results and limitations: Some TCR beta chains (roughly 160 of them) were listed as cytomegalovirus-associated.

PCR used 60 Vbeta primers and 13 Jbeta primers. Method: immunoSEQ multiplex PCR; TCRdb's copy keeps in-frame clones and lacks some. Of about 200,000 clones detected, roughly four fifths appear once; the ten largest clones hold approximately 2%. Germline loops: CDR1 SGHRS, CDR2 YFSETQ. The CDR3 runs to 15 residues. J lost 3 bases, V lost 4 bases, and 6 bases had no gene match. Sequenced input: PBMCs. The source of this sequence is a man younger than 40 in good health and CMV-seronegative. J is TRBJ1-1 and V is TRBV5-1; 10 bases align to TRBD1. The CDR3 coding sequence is TGCGCCAGCAGCCGGGGGGGGACAGGGGACACTGAAGCTTTCTTT. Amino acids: CASSRGGTGDTEAFF.